This T cell receptor (beta chain) was found in a study of blood T cell repertoires in COVID-19. Study details: COVID-19 samples from acute and convalescent phases originated in the United States, Italy and Spain. Sources were T cells, B-cell-depleted T cells, or PBMCs; the material itself was cDNA or gDNA.

The CDR3 contains 10 residues. Germline-derived CDR1 and CDR2 are SQVTM and ANQGSEA. Germline trimming cut 6 bases from V and 14 bases from J; bases unmatched to any gene: 9. Per the original data handling: Reference gene primer amplification gave nucleated cell count estimates. Libraries were prepared by immunoSEQ multiplex PCR; TCRdb keeps only in-frame clonotypes and omits some of them. V, J and clone size are those of that table, while D and trimming were read from the DNA. The data show 95,000 to 120,000 clones, more than 80% seen once. The gene calls are TRBV29-1 and TRBJ1-2; 7 positions agree with TRBD1. Sequences were obtained from peripheral blood. The receptor's source is a woman aged 45-65 years with acute or convalescent COVID-19. The CDR3 reads CSVRQGAETF. For the CDR3, the DNA is TGCAGCGTCAGACAGGGTGCGGAAACCTTC.